This T cell receptor (beta chain) was sequenced during a study of siplizumab effects on memory and regulatory T cells. The study's findings and limits: No more than a minor fraction of alloreactive clones could be traced back to unstimulated subsets.

V lost 8 bases, J lost 6 bases, and 20 bases lay in between. Per the germline V gene, CDR1 is MNHEY and CDR2 is SMNVEV (reference sequence). This CDR3 region has 14 residues. TCRdb's copy holds only in-frame clones and misses some; the assay was immunoSEQ multiplex PCR. The sample contains approximately 100,000 clones, about 93% of which appear only once. This clone was observed a single time. Its antigen remains unknown. The receptor was isolated from a human donor in good health. Input material: Tregs sorted from blood. This chain links TRBV27 with TRBJ2-7, with D possibly matching TRBD1 (8 bases). CDR3 DNA sequence: TGTGCCAGCGCTAGAGGACAGGGAGGGAGCGAGCAGTACTTC. Translation: CASARGQGGSEQYF.